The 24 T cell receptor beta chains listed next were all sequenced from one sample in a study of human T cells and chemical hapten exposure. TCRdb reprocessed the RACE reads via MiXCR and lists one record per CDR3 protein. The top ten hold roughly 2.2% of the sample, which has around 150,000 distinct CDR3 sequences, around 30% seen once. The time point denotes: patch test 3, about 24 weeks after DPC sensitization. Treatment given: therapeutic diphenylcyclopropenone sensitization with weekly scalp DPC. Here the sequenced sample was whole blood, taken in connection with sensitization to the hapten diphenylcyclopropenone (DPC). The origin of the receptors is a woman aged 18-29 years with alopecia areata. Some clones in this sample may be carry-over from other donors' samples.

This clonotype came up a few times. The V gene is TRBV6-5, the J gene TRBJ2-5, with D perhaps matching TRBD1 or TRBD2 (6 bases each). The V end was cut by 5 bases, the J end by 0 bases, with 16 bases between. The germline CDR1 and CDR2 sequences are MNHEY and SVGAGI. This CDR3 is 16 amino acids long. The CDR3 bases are TGTGCCAGCAGTCCCCTTGGAGGGGGTGACCAAGAGACCCAGTACTTC. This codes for CASSPLGGGDQETQYF.

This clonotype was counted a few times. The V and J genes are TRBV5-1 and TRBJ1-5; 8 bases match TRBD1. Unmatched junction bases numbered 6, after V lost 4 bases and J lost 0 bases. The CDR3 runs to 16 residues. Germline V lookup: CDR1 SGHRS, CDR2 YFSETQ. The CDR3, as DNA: TGCGCCAGCAGCCCGGGACAGGCAAATAGCAATCAGCCCCAGCATTTT. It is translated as CASSPGQANSNQPQHF.

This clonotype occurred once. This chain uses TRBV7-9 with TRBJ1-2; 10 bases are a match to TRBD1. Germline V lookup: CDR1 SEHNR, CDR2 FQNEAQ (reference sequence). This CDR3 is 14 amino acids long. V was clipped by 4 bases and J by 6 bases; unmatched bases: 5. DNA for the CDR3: TGTGCCAGCAGCTCCGGGACAGGGGAGGATGGCTACACCTTC. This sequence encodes CASSSGTGEDGYTF.

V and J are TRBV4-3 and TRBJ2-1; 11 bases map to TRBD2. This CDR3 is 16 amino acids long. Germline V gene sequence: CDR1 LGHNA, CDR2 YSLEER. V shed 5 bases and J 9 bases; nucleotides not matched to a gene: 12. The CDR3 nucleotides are TGCGCCAGCAGCTTCATAGCGGGGGGGCCCGTCAGTGAGCAGTTCTTC. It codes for CASSFIAGGPVSEQFF.

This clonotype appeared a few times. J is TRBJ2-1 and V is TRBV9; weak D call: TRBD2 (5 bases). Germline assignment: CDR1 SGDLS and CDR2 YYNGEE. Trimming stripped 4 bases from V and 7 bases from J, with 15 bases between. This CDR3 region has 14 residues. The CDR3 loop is CASSPTGLGNEQFF. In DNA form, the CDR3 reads TGTGCCAGCAGCCCCACTGGACTGGGAAATGAGCAGTTCTTC. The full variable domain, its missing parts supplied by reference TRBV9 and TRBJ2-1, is DSGVTQTPKHLITATGQRVTLRCSPRSGDLSVYWYQQSLDQGLQFLIQYYNGEERAKGNILERFSAQQFPDLHSELNLSSLELGDSALYFCASSPTGLGNEQFFGPGTRLTVL.

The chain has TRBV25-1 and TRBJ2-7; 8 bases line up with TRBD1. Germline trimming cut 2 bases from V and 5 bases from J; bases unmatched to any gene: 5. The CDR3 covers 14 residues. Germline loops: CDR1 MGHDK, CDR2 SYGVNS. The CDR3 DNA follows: TGTGCCAGCAGTGAAGACAGGGGAGAAAACGAGCAGTACTTC. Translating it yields CASSEDRGENEQYF.

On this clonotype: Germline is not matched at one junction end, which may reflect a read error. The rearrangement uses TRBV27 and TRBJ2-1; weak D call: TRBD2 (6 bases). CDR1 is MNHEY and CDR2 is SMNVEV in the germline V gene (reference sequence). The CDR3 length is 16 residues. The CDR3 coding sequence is TGTGCCAGCAGCCCTAACCGCGGTGCGGGATACACTGAGCAGTTCTTC. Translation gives CASSPNRGAGYTEQFF.

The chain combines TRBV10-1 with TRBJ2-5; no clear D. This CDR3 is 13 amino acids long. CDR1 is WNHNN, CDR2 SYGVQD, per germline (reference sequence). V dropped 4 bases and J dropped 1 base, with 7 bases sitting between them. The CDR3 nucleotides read TGCGCCAGCAGTGTAGGGATCCAAGAGACCCAGTACTTC. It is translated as CASSVGIQETQYF.

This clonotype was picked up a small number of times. CDR3: CSVAGQTTSTDTQYF. The CDR3 nucleotides are TGCAGCGTTGCCGGACAGACAACTAGCACAGATACGCAGTATTTT. The rearrangement joins TRBV29-1 to TRBJ2-3; D is possibly TRBD1 (6 bases). Trimming removed 4 bases from V and 0 bases from J, with 14 bases in between. The CDR3 contains 15 residues. In germline, CDR1 is SQVTM, CDR2 ANQGSEA.

Here the CDR3 reads CASSTVQGTGQETQYF. The CDR3 nucleotides are TGTGCCAGCAGCACGGTTCAGGGAACAGGCCAAGAGACCCAGTACTTC. The V and J genes are TRBV5-4 and TRBJ2-5; TRBD1 is a possible D gene (5 bases). The germline gives CDR1 SGHNT, CDR2 YYREEE (reference sequence). The CDR3 contains 16 residues. Trimming stripped 4 bases from V and 1 base from J, with 17 bases between.

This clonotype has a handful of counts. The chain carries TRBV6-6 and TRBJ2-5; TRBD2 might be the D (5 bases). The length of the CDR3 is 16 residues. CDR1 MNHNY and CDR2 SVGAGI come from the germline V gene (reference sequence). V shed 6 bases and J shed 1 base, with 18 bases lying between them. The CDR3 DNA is TGTGCCAGCAGGCCCCCGGACTCAACACCCCAAGAGACCCAGTACTTC. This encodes CASRPPDSTPQETQYF.

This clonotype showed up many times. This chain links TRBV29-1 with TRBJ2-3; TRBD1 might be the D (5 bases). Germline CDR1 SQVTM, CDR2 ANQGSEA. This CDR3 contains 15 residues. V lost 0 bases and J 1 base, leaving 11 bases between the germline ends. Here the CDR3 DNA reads TGCAGCGTTGAAGACATGACAGTGGGCACAGATACGCAGTATTTT. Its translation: CSVEDMTVGTDTQYF.

CDR3 region: CASSPMGDEQFF. For the CDR3, the DNA is TGTGCCAGCAGCCCCATGGGGGATGAGCAGTTCTTC. The chain combines TRBV11-2 with TRBJ2-1; D is perhaps TRBD1 or TRBD2 (5 bases each). CDR1 SGHAT and CDR2 FQNNGV come from the germline V gene. The CDR3 is 12 amino acids. V dropped 5 bases and J dropped 8 bases, with 10 bases sitting between them.

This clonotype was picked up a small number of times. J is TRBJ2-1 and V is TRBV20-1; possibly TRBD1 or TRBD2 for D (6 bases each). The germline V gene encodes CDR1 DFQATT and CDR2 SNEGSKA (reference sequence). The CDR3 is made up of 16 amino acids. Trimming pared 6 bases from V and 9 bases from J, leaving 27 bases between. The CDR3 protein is CSAPGGGIQTRVEQFF. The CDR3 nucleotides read TGCAGTGCACCAGGAGGGGGGATCCAAACTCGTGTTGAGCAGTTCTTC.

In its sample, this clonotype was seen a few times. CDR3 in amino acids: CASSLAMWASDTEAFF. The CDR3 bases are TGTGCCAGCAGCTTAGCGATGTGGGCATCCGACACTGAAGCTTTCTTT. The chain joins TRBV11-1 to TRBJ1-1; no firm D call. With 0 bases removed from V and 3 bases from J, the gap between germline ends came to 14 bases. This CDR3 is 16 amino acids long. The germline gives CDR1 SGHAT, CDR2 FQDESV (reference sequence).

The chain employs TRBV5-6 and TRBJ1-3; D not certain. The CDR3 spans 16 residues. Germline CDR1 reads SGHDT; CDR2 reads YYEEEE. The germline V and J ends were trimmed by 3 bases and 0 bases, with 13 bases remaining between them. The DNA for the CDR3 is TGTGCCAGCAGCTCCCGCAACAGACTCTCTGGAAACACCATATATTTT. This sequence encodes CASSSRNRLSGNTIYF. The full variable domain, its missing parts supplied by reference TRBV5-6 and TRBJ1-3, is DAGVTQSPTHLIKTRGQQVTLRCSPKSGHDTVSWYQQALGQGPQFIFQYYEEEERQRGNFPDRFSGHQFPNYSSELNVNALLLGDSALYLCASSSRNRLSGNTIYFGEGSWLTVV.

The CDR3 spells CSVGDRESHSGANVLTF. The CDR3 DNA reads as TGCAGCGTTGGGGACAGGGAATCTCACTCTGGGGCCAACGTCCTGACTTTC. J is TRBJ2-6 and V is TRBV29-1, with 9 bases matching TRBD1. V dropped 4 bases and J dropped 0; count of bases not matched to a gene: 7. The CDR3 totals 17 residues. In germline, CDR1 is SQVTM, CDR2 ANQGSEA.

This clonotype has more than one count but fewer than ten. The CDR3 spells CASSPRGGELFF. Written as DNA, the CDR3 is TGTGCCAGCAGCCCGAGGGGAGGGGAGCTGTTTTTT. The V call is TRBV7-2, the J call TRBJ2-2; D tentatively fits TRBD1 or TRBD2 (5 bases each). CDR3 size: 12 residues. CDR1 is SGHTA and CDR2 is FQGNSA in the germline V gene. V shed 5 bases and J shed 8 bases, with 9 bases lying between them. Complete variable domain (other parts from reference TRBV7-2 and TRBJ2-2): GAGVSQSPSNKVTEKGKDVELRCDPISGHTALYWYRQSLGQGLEFLIYFQGNSAPDKSGLPSDRFSAERTGGSVSTLTIQRTQQEDSAVYLCASSPRGGELFFGEGSRLTVL.

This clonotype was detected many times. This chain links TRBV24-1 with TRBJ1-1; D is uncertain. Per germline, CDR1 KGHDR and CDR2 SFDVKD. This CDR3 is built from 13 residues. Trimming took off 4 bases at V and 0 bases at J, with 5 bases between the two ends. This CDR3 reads CATSDGMNTEAFF. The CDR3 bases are TGTGCCACCAGTGACGGAATGAACACTGAAGCTTTCTTT.

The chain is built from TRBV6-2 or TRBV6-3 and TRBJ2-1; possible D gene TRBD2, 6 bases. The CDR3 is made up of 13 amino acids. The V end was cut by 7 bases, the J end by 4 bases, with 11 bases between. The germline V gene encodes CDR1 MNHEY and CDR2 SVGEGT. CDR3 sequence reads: CASMPSAYNEQFF. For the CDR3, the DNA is TGTGCCAGCATGCCTAGCGCTTACAATGAGCAGTTCTTC.

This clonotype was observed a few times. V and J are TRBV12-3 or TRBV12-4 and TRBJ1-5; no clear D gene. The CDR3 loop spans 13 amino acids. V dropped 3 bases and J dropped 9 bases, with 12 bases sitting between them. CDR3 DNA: TGTGCCAGCAGTTTGCGGTCCTTAGCGCCCCAGCATTTT. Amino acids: CASSLRSLAPQHF.

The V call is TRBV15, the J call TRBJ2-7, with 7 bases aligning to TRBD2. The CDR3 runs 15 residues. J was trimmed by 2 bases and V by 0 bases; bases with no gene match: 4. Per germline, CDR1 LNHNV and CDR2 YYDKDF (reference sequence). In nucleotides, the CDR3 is TGTGCCACCAGCAGAGAAGGGCTAGCGGCCTACGAGCAGTACTTC. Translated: CATSREGLAAYEQYF.

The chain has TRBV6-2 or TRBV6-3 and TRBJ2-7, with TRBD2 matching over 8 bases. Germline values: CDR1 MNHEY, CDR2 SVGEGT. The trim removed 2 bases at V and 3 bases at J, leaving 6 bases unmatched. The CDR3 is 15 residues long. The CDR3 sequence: CASSYGSGSNYEQYF. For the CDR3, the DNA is TGTGCCAGCAGTTACGGGAGCGGGAGTAACTACGAGCAGTACTTC.

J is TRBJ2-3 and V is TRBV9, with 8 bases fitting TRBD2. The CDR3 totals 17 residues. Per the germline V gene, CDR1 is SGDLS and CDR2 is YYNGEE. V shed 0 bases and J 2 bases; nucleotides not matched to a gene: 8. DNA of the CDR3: TGTGCCAGCAGCGTAGCAATTAGCGGGACACCCACAGATACGCAGTATTTT. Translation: CASSVAISGTPTDTQYF.